The entry below describes one T cell receptor beta chain. This sample is part of a study of OX40 agonist ivuxolimab in advanced cancers. Trimming took 10 bases from V and 0 from J, leaving 10 bases between them. The CDR3 is 13 residues long. The germline V gene encodes CDR1 LNHDA and CDR2 SQIVND (reference sequence). Data came from immunoSEQ multiplex PCR; TCRdb stores just in-frame clones and leaves some out. The table lists under 65,000 clones, about 85% of them singletons. The receptor's source is an adult with an advanced solid tumor such as melanoma, head and neck, liver or kidney cancer. Sequencing was performed on CD4+ or CD8+ T cells sorted from blood, taken in a trial of the OX40 agonist ivuxolimab. The chain links TRBV19 to TRBJ2-1; either TRBD1 or TRBD2 may supply D (5 bases each). This chain's CDR3 is CATGDGSYNEQFF. CDR3 DNA sequence: TGTGCCACCGGGGACGGCTCCTACAATGAGCAGTTCTTC.